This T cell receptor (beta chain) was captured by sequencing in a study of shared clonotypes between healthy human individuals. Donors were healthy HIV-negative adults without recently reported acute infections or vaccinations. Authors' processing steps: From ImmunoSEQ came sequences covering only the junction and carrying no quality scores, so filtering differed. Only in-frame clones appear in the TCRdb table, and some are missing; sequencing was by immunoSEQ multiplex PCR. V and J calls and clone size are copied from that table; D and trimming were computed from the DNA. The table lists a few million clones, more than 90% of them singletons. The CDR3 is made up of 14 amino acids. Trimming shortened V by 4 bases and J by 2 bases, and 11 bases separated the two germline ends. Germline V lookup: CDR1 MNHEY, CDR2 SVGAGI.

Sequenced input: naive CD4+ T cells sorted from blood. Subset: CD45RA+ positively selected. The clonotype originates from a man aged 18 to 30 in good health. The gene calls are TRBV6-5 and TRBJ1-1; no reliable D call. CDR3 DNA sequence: TGTGCCAGCAGTTCCTACGACTTTAACACTGAAGCTTTCTTT. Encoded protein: CASSSYDFNTEAFF.